The 17 T cell receptor beta chains below come from one sample, sequenced in a study of T cells in Graves' hyperthyroidism and ophthalmopathy. From RNA transcripts, TCR beta CDR3 regions were amplified. First-round RT-PCR targeting the TCR CDR3 was performed with the HTBI primer set. TCRdb independently ran MiXCR on the multiplex PCR reads; one entry per CDR3 protein. Among under 650,000 distinct CDR3 sequences listed, under 20% were seen once. Sequencing used blood. These receptors all stem from a woman aged 25 to 39 with Graves' hyperthyroidism.

This rearrangement joins TRBV7-2 to TRBJ2-7, with D maybe TRBD2 (5 bases). Germline CDR1 is SGHTA and CDR2 is FQGNSA. V was trimmed by 1 base and J by 2 bases, leaving 15 bases between them. CDR3 length equals 16 residues. CDR3 loop: CASSLGVGLIPYEQYF. CDR3 DNA: TGTGCCAGCAGCTTAGGGGTTGGACTTATCCCCTACGAGCAGTACTTC. The whole variable domain, remainder taken from reference TRBV7-2 and TRBJ2-7, is GAGVSQSPSNKVTEKGKDVELRCDPISGHTALYWYRQSLGQGLEFLIYFQGNSAPDKSGLPSDRFSAERTGGSVSTLTIQRTQQEDSAVYLCASSLGVGLIPYEQYFGPGTRLTVT.

This clonotype was found a few times. The V gene is TRBV29-1, the J gene TRBJ2-3, with 10 nucleotides matching TRBD2. This CDR3 is 15 amino acids long. Germline V gives CDR1 SQVTM, CDR2 ANQGSEA. V was clipped by 5 bases and J by 6 bases; unmatched bases: 11. The CDR3 region has the DNA TGCAGCGTTACGACGGGTCTAGCGGGAGCGGATACGCAGTATTTT. It encodes CSVTTGLAGADTQYF.

Only a few counts were recorded for this clonotype. This chain links TRBV5-5 with TRBJ2-1, with D possibly matching TRBD2 (6 bases). CDR1 is SGHKS, CDR2 YYEKEE, per germline (reference sequence). The CDR3 extends over 16 amino acids. The V end lost 2 bases, the J end lost 5 bases, and 17 bases lay between the germline ends. The CDR3 loop is CASSFHRGIRDNEQFF. The CDR3 DNA reads TGTGCCAGCAGCTTCCACCGGGGGATAAGAGACAATGAGCAGTTCTTC.

This clonotype has just a few counts. The chain joins TRBV27 to TRBJ2-1; 7 bases line up with TRBD1. The CDR3 totals 14 residues. Germline trimming cut 2 bases from V and 9 bases from J; bases unmatched to any gene: 7. Germline V gene data show CDR1 as MNHEY and CDR2 as SMNVEV (reference sequence). As DNA, the CDR3 is TGTGCCAGCAGTTTACTCACAGGGGCCGTTGAGCAGTTCTTC. Encoded protein: CASSLLTGAVEQFF.

Many counts were recorded for this clonotype. In nucleotides, the CDR3 is TGTGCCACATCCCCATCGGGAGACATTCAGTACTTC. Its protein product is CATSPSGDIQYF. The rearrangement joins TRBV12-3 or TRBV12-4 to TRBJ2-4; perhaps TRBD2 as D (6 bases). The CDR3 has 12 residues. Trimming took off 10 bases at V and 8 bases at J, with 15 bases between the two ends.

This clonotype was detected ten times or more. The chain links TRBV20-1 to TRBJ2-5, with D maybe TRBD1 (5 bases). The ends were cut back, 8 bases at V and 5 bases at J, with 12 bases in the middle. Germline V gives CDR1 DFQATT, CDR2 SNEGSKA (reference sequence). The CDR3 runs 11 residues. Written as DNA, the CDR3 is TGCAGTCCATGGGGCCCGGAGACCCAGTACTTC. It specifies CSPWGPETQYF.

This clonotype has at least ten counts. The CDR3 loop reads CAWSVNSYNEQFF. The CDR3 nucleotides are TGTGCCTGGAGTGTAAACAGCTACAATGAGCAGTTCTTC. The chain joins TRBV30 to TRBJ2-1; D unclear. This CDR3 region has 13 residues. CDR1 is GTSNPN and CDR2 is SVGIG in the germline V gene (reference sequence). V lost 0 bases and J 3 bases, leaving 6 bases between the germline ends.

The chain links TRBV28 to TRBJ2-7; TRBD2 agrees at 9 bases. Germline CDR1 is MDHEN and CDR2 is SYDVKM. Trimming took 3 bases from V and 0 from J; bases not matched to a gene: 9. This CDR3 has 17 residues. CDR3 bases: TGTGCCAGCAGTTTGCCCATAGCGGGGGCGAGCTCCTACGAGCAGTACTTC. This encodes CASSLPIAGASSYEQYF.

The chain employs TRBV29-1 and TRBJ1-1; unclear D gene. CDR3 length: 15 residues. V lost 7 bases to trimming and J lost 0 bases, with 18 bases between them. The germline V gene encodes CDR1 SQVTM and CDR2 ANQGSEA. In DNA form, the CDR3 reads TGCAGCGCTGAGCTTGCGGCCAGAATGAACACTGAAGCTTTCTTT. It specifies CSAELAARMNTEAFF. The entire variable domain, with the rest obtained from reference TRBV29-1 and TRBJ1-1, is as follows: SAVISQKPSRDICQRGTSLTIQCQVDSQVTMMFWYRQQPGQSLTLIATANQGSEATYESGFVIDKFPISRPNLTFSTLTVSNMSPEDSSIYLCSAELAARMNTEAFFGQGTRLTVV.

In this sample, this clonotype turned up a few times. The CDR3, as DNA: TGTGCCAGCAGCTTAGGACTAGCTGAGATTCAGTACTTC. Residues: CASSLGLAEIQYF. The gene calls are TRBV7-8 and TRBJ2-4; 7 bases are shared with TRBD2. This CDR3 region has 13 residues. Germline CDR1 SGHVS, CDR2 FQNEAQ. Trimming cost V 1 base and J 10 bases; bases outside gene matches: 4.

This clonotype was seen repeatedly, ten times or more. V gene TRBV20-1 combines with J gene TRBJ2-7; the D gene is possibly TRBD2 (7 bases). The germline V and J ends were trimmed by 6 bases and 5 bases, with 17 bases remaining between them. The CDR3 totals 13 residues. Germline assignment: CDR1 DFQATT and CDR2 SNEGSKA (reference sequence). The CDR3 DNA reads TGCAGTGCCCTTTGGGGCGGGGGCGACGAGCAGTACTTC. This sequence encodes CSALWGGGDEQYF.

The chain links TRBV20-1 to TRBJ2-3; TRBD2 matches 10 bases. The CDR3 is 16 residues long. Germline assignment: CDR1 DFQATT and CDR2 SNEGSKA (reference sequence). J was trimmed by 4 bases and V by 6 bases; bases with no gene match: 13. The CDR3 DNA sequence: TGCAGTGCCGGATACTGGACTAGCGGAAATCCAGATACGCAGTATTTT. This encodes CSAGYWTSGNPDTQYF.

This clonotype was seen repeatedly, ten times or more. V usage is TRBV7-3 and J usage is TRBJ2-1; 9 bases match TRBD1. The ends lost 1 base at V and 5 bases at J; junction bases unmatched: 6. Germline V gene lookup returns CDR1 SGHTA and CDR2 FQGTGA. The CDR3 totals 16 residues. The CDR3 DNA follows: TGTGCCAGCAGCTTAAACCCGGGACAGGGCAACAATGAGCAGTTCTTC. This gives the protein CASSLNPGQGNNEQFF.

The chain recombines TRBV6-1 with TRBJ1-1, with TRBD1 identical over 7 bases. CDR1 MNHNS and CDR2 SASEGT come from the germline V gene. V lost 1 base to trimming and J lost 1 base; unmatched junction nucleotides: 3. The CDR3 covers 15 residues. The CDR3: CASSEGGTENTEAFF. CDR3 DNA: TGTGCCAGCAGTGAAGGGGGGACAGAGAACACTGAAGCTTTCTTT.

A few counts support this clonotype. The V and J genes are TRBV29-1 and TRBJ2-4, with D maybe TRBD2 (5 bases). Germline-derived CDR1 and CDR2 are SQVTM and ANQGSEA. V lost 7 bases to trimming and J lost 0 bases, with 13 bases between them. This CDR3 comprises 14 residues. Here the CDR3 reads CSAGETLAKNIQYF. The DNA for the CDR3 is TGCAGCGCCGGGGAAACGCTAGCCAAAAACATTCAGTACTTC. The entire variable domain, with the rest obtained from reference TRBV29-1 and TRBJ2-4, is as follows: SAVISQKPSRDICQRGTSLTIQCQVDSQVTMMFWYRQQPGQSLTLIATANQGSEATYESGFVIDKFPISRPNLTFSTLTVSNMSPEDSSIYLCSAGETLAKNIQYFGAGTRLSVL.

The rearrangement uses TRBV4-1 and TRBJ2-4, with 8 bases that match TRBD2. The CDR3 has 16 amino acids. The V and J ends lost 8 bases and 4 bases, in that order; junction bases with no gene match: 13. CDR1 is MGHRA, CDR2 YSYEKL, per germline. CDR3 sequence (DNA): TGCGCCAGCTCCAGTGCCATCGGGAGGGGGAAAAACATTCAGTACTTC. This encodes CASSSAIGRGKNIQYF.

This clonotype was detected ten times or more. The gene calls are TRBV5-1 and TRBJ1-1; D is perhaps TRBD1 (5 bases). V lost 3 bases, J lost 3 bases, and 15 bases lay in between. The CDR3 loop spans 15 amino acids. Germline V CDR1 and CDR2: SGHRS, YFSETQ. This CDR3 reads CASSYAPRGDTEAFF. CDR3 nucleotide sequence: TGCGCCAGCAGCTACGCCCCCCGGGGCGACACTGAAGCTTTCTTT.